This TCR beta chain is from a study of T cell responses to AZD1222 COVID-19 vaccine. Only in-frame clones appear in the TCRdb table, and some are missing; sequencing was by immunoSEQ multiplex PCR. The table lists hundreds of thousands of clones, more than 85% of them singletons. Broader study findings: Repertoire samples came only from after the peak T cell response.

Comments on this clone: The antigen remains undetermined.

The TCR was taken from an adult in good health. Source: peripheral blood, taken on day 0 of MenACWY control vaccination.

CDR3 in amino acids: CASSFRGGGYTF. The DNA for the CDR3 is TGTGCCAGCAGTTTCCGGGGGGGAGGCTACACCTTC. This chain joins TRBV27 and TRBJ1-2, with a possible D match to TRBD1 (5 bases). Trimming stripped 3 bases from V and 8 bases from J, with 10 bases between. Germline CDR1 reads MNHEY; CDR2 reads SMNVEV (reference sequence). The CDR3 has 12 amino acids.